A selection of T cell receptor beta chains follows, all from one sample in a study of cytomegalovirus exposure and HLA in healthy donors. Assay: immunoSEQ multiplex PCR; the TCRdb copy retains only in-frame clones and omits some. The sample data list around 130,000 clones. The specimen was PBMCs. These receptor sequences come from a woman in her 40s in good health and CMV-seronegative. Each CDR3 is given with its conserved first and last residue. The D gene is left open where the match is weak.

v_call	d_call	j_call	cdr3_aa	cdr3_nt
TRBV5-1	.	TRBJ1-6	CASSLEEAYNSPLHF	TGCGCCAGCAGCTTGGAGGAGGCTTATAATTCACCCCTCCACTTT
TRBV6-6	TRBD2	TRBJ2-5	CASSPLAGGERSEYF	TGTGCCAGCAGTCCTCTAGCGGGGGGGGAGAGGAGTGAGTACTTC
TRBV4-1	.	TRBJ1-2	CASSQDLTDYGYTF	TGCGCCAGCAGCCAAGATCTAACGGACTATGGCTACACCTTC
TRBV4-1	TRBD2	TRBJ2-7	CASSKTSGGFYEQYF	TGCGCCAGCAGCAAAACTAGCGGGGGGTTCTACGAGCAGTACTTC
TRBV5-6	.	TRBJ1-1	CASSRGTNTEAFF	TGTGCCAGCAGCAGGGGGACGAACACTGAAGCTTTCTTT
TRBV6-1	.	TRBJ1-5	CATLQGTDHNQPQHF	TGTGCCACCCTGCAGGGGACGGACCACAATCAGCCCCAGCATTTT
TRBV7-9	TRBD1	TRBJ1-2	CASSLAGGYGYTF	TGTGCCAGCAGCTTAGCAGGGGGCTATGGCTACACTTTC
TRBV7-3	TRBD2	TRBJ2-2	CASSPTGGRTGELFF	TGTGCCAGCAGTCCGACGGGGGGACGGACCGGGGAGCTGTTTTTT
TRBV4-3	TRBD2	TRBJ2-2	CASSLETSGGYGELFF	TGCGCCAGCAGCCTCGAGACTAGCGGGGGTTACGGGGAGCTGTTTTTT
TRBV18	TRBD2	TRBJ2-7	CASSPSSVRGAYEQYF	TGTGCCAGCTCACCCTCCTCGGTGCGGGGGGCCTACGAGCAGTACTTC
TRBV27	.	TRBJ1-1	CASSSQGQLNTEAFF	TGTGCCAGCAGTTCGCAGGGTCAGCTGAACACTGAAGCTTTCTTT
TRBV5-4	TRBD1	TRBJ1-1	CASSLVGQGEAFF	TGTGCCAGCAGCTTGGTGGGACAGGGTGAAGCTTTCTTT
TRBV9	TRBD1	TRBJ2-2	CASSVVGGSRTGELFF	TGTGCCAGCAGCGTAGTAGGGGGCTCTCGCACCGGGGAGCTGTTTTTT
TRBV6-5	TRBD1	TRBJ1-2	CASKMTGVVYGYTF	TGTGCCAGCAAGATGACAGGGGTCGTCTATGGCTACACCTTC
TRBV5-1	TRBD2	TRBJ2-3	CASSLVVAGGPADTQYF	TGCGCCAGCAGCTTGGTTGTGGCGGGGGGGCCCGCAGATACGCAGTATTTT
TRBV5-1	TRBD2	TRBJ2-5	CASSPTTSGGGETQYF	TGCGCCAGCAGCCCTACGACTAGCGGGGGAGGAGAGACCCAGTACTTC
TRBV5-1	TRBD1	TRBJ2-5	CASSSGTGLETQYF	TGCGCCAGCAGCTCCGGGACAGGGCTAGAGACCCAGTACTTC
TRBV7-2	.	TRBJ1-2	CASSLTGGNYGYTF	TGTGCCAGCAGCTTAACGGGTGGTAACTATGGCTACACCTTC
TRBV28	.	TRBJ1-4	CASSTRTDYNEKLFF	TGTGCCAGCAGTACTAGGACAGACTATAATGAAAAACTGTTTTTT
TRBV5-1	TRBD2	TRBJ2-1	CASSDGLAGGGDEQFF	TGCGCCAGCAGCGACGGACTAGCGGGGGGCGGGGATGAGCAGTTCTTC
TRBV29-1	.	TRBJ2-5	CSLRGYGETQYF	TGCAGCCTGAGAGGGTATGGAGAGACCCAGTACTTC
TRBV7-3	TRBD2	TRBJ2-5	CASSSGTSGANLETQYF	TGTGCCAGCAGCTCCGGGACTAGCGGGGCGAATTTGGAGACCCAGTACTTC
TRBV29-1	.	TRBJ2-1	CSGLRGPGGNEQFF	TGCAGCGGACTGCGGGGGCCCGGTGGAAATGAGCAGTTCTTC
TRBV7-9	.	TRBJ1-6	CASSSTGTSPLHF	TGTGCCAGCAGCTCCACAGGGACTTCACCCCTCCACTTT
TRBV7-2	.	TRBJ2-3	CASSLRLSTDTQYF	TGTGCCAGCAGCTTAAGACTGAGCACAGATACGCAGTATTTT
TRBV4-3	.	TRBJ1-3	CASSQSYLSGNTIYF	TGCGCCAGCAGCCAATCCTATTTATCTGGAAACACCATATATTTT
TRBV5-1	TRBD2	TRBJ2-1	CASSLARLAGTYNEQFF	TGCGCCAGCAGCTTGGCTCGGCTAGCGGGGACATACAATGAGCAGTTCTTC
TRBV5-8	TRBD2	TRBJ2-5	CASSFRLAGGLETQYF	TGTGCCAGCAGCTTTCGACTAGCGGGGGGGCTGGAGACCCAGTACTTC